This record concerns one TCR beta chain sequence. The sample belongs to a study of neoadjuvant nivolumab and ipilimumab in lung cancer. Across the study: Patients got nivolumab 3 mg/kg on days 1, 15 and 29; combination added ipilimumab 1 mg/kg day 1.

Trimming removed 0 bases from V and 1 base from J, with 13 bases in between. CDR3 size: 15 residues. Germline lookup yields CDR1 SQVTM and CDR2 ANQGSEA. Profiled with immunoSEQ multiplex PCR; TCRdb holds only in-frame clones, not every one. The sample records around 700 clones, approximately 88% being singletons. The chain uses TRBV29-1 and TRBJ2-7, with no clear D. The TCR originated in an adult with non-small cell lung cancer. The input for sequencing was adjacent normal lung tissue, taken after neoadjuvant nivolumab, alone or with ipilimumab, at or shortly before surgery. CDR3 in DNA: TGCAGCGTTGAAGATCCAAACAGTGGGTCCTACGAGCAGTACTTC. As protein: CSVEDPNSGSYEQYF.